This is a list of T cell receptor beta chains from one sample in a study of blood T cell repertoires in COVID-19. The repertoire was sequenced with immunoSEQ multiplex PCR; TCRdb's copy has only in-frame clones and lacks some. The table includes about 170,000 clones, about 85% detected once. The specimen sequenced was peripheral blood. The receptors were gathered from a woman older than 75 with COVID-19, enrolled during active disease. The CDR3 runs from the conserved cysteine through the conserved F or W. Each record gives: CDR3 DNA, CDR3 protein, J gene, clone size, V gene, D gene. D genes are given only for firm matches. Some rows mark clone size as missing; the rest say once, few, many or name a class of expanded clone.

TGTGCCAGCTCGCCTCCCCGACTCACCCGCACAGATACGCAGTATTTT,CASSPPRLTRTDTQYF,TRBJ2-3,NA,TRBV28,NA
TGTGCCAGCAGCATCTCCTTTGGGAGCGGAGATACGCAGTATTTT,CASSISFGSGDTQYF,TRBJ2-3,NA,TRBV3-1/TRBV3-2,NA
TGTGCCAGCAGCGTAGGCGGGGGGGCTGCGGATACGCAGTATTTT,CASSVGGGAADTQYF,TRBJ2-3,once,TRBV9,TRBD2
TGTGCCAGCTCACCTTGGACAGGGGTCGGAGATACGCAGTATTTT,CASSPWTGVGDTQYF,TRBJ2-3,NA,TRBV18,TRBD1
TGTGCCAGTAGCCGGGACAGTCGGACTGAAGCTTTCTTT,CASSRDSRTEAFF,TRBJ1-1,NA,TRBV19,TRBD1
TGTGCCAGCAGTTTAAGGGGGTTAACCTACGAGCAGTACTTC,CASSLRGLTYEQYF,TRBJ2-7,NA,TRBV28,NA
TGTGCCAGCAGTCCGGGTGGACAGTATAATTCACCCCTCCACTTT,CASSPGGQYNSPLHF,TRBJ1-6,NA,TRBV28,NA
TGTGCCAGCAGCCAAGGAGCTACTAGCGGGGGGCAGCAGTTCTTC,CASSQGATSGGQQFF,TRBJ2-1,few,TRBV3-1/TRBV3-2,TRBD2
TGCGCCAGCAGCCTGACCGGGACACAGAACACTGAAGCTTTCTTT,CASSLTGTQNTEAFF,TRBJ1-1,once,TRBV5-1,NA
TGTGCCAGCAGCTTAGCGTCCAGGGACACTGAAGCTTTCTTT,CASSLASRDTEAFF,TRBJ1-1,NA,TRBV7-9,NA
TGTGCCAGCAGACCCATCTTGGGGGGGAGCTACGAGCAGTACTTC,CASRPILGGSYEQYF,TRBJ2-7,NA,TRBV27,TRBD2
TGTGCCAGCTCACCACCTAACAGGGGGCTAGGGAACACTGAAGCTTTCTTT,CASSPPNRGLGNTEAFF,TRBJ1-1,NA,TRBV18,TRBD1
TGTGCCAGCAGAGCTTCAGGCGGGGGCCGGACGAATGAGCAGTTCTTC,CASRASGGGRTNEQFF,TRBJ2-1,NA,TRBV19,NA
TGTGCCAGCAGTACGGACATATACAATGAGCAGTTCTTC,CASSTDIYNEQFF,TRBJ2-1,NA,TRBV6-2/TRBV6-3,NA
TGCGCCAGCAGCGCAGGGGGCGCCGGTTATGGCTACACCTTC,CASSAGGAGYGYTF,TRBJ1-2,NA,TRBV5-1,TRBD1
TGCGCCAGCAGCCGGATTCCGGGGAACACTGAAGCTTTCTTT,CASSRIPGNTEAFF,TRBJ1-1,NA,TRBV5-1,NA
TGTGCCAGCAGTCCGGGACAGGGTACCGCCTATAATTCACCCCTCCACTTT,CASSPGQGTAYNSPLHF,TRBJ1-6,NA,TRBV6-2/TRBV6-3,TRBD1
TGTGCCAGCAGCGTCCGGCCTGTGGACGGAGGTTCACCCCTCCACTTT,CASSVRPVDGGSPLHF,TRBJ1-6,NA,TRBV9,NA
TGCAGCGTTGGGGGAGGGAACTATGGCTACACCTTC,CSVGGGNYGYTF,TRBJ1-2,NA,TRBV29-1,NA
TGCGCCAGCAGCCAAGACCACCCGGTTGGAAGGGGGCGACGGTATGGCTACACCTTC,CASSQDHPVGRGRRYGYTF,TRBJ1-2,once,TRBV4-1,TRBD1
TGTGCCAGCAGTTTTGGGGGCCCGCGGCAGAGGGGAGGCTACACCTTC,CASSFGGPRQRGGYTF,TRBJ1-2,NA,TRBV28,NA
TGTGCCAGCAGTTACGACGGGGATTCGAACACCGGGGAGCTGTTTTTT,CASSYDGDSNTGELFF,TRBJ2-2,NA,TRBV6-6,NA
TGCGCCAGCAGCTTGGCCGGCACAGGGCATCAGCCCCAGCATTTT,CASSLAGTGHQPQHF,TRBJ1-5,NA,TRBV5-1,NA
TGTGCCACCTCGACAAAGCCGAACACTGAAGCTTTCTTT,CATSTKPNTEAFF,TRBJ1-1,NA,TRBV6-5,NA
TGTGCCAGCAGCATAATAGCGGGGGGGCCTGTAGATACGCAGTATTTT,CASSIIAGGPVDTQYF,TRBJ2-3,NA,TRBV5-4,TRBD2
TGTGCCAGCAGCCCAGGGGATAATAGCAATCAGCCCCAGCATTTT,CASSPGDNSNQPQHF,TRBJ1-5,NA,TRBV5-8,NA
TGTGCCAGCAGCCAGGTAGCGGGGGGGCTAACAGATACGCAGTATTTT,CASSQVAGGLTDTQYF,TRBJ2-3,NA,TRBV3-1/TRBV3-2,TRBD2